The sample holds a few counts of the clone carrying this T cell receptor (beta chain). Its antigen is currently unknown. Germline CDR1 reads SGHRS; CDR2 reads YFSETQ. The length of the CDR3 is 12 residues. The library labeled individual cDNA molecules by adding unique molecular identifiers to them. As processed by the authors: Samples had a median of 95,638 TCRs, ranging roughly 23,224 to 690,600. TCRdb reprocessed the reads via MiXCR and lists one record per CDR3 protein. The authors' filters were not applied to this entry. The table lists 100,000 to 150,000 distinct CDR3 sequences, over 7% of them singletons, with 1.2% to 1.5% in the top ten. The authors' total RNA extraction used unfractionated whole blood. This specimen comes from a study of human T cells and chemical hapten exposure. In the study overall: Small discrepancies in pooled library volume mainly accounted for the varying TCR yields per sample. Study observations and caveats: The number of TCRs over 1 in 1000 frequency stayed unchanged after DPC.

The TCR comes from a human donor in good health. Some clones in this sample may be carry-over from other donors' samples. The material sequenced was whole blood. The chain carries TRBV5-1 and TRBJ1-1, with TRBD1 as a possible D gene (6 bases). This chain's CDR3 is CARGGENTEAFF. For the CDR3, the DNA is TGCGCTAGGGGGGGAGAAAACACTGAAGCTTTCTTT.